These 32 T cell receptor beta chains came from one sample sequenced in a study of OX40 agonist ivuxolimab in advanced cancers. Libraries were prepared by immunoSEQ multiplex PCR; TCRdb keeps only in-frame clonotypes and omits some of them. The table lists around 66,000 clones, approximately 89% of them singletons. Specimen: CD4+ or CD8+ T cells sorted from blood, collected in a trial of the OX40 agonist ivuxolimab. The source of these receptors is an adult with an advanced solid tumor such as melanoma, head and neck, liver or kidney cancer.

This clone has only one observation. The chain combines TRBV2 with TRBJ1-2; D gene uncertain. There are 14 residues in the CDR3. CDR1 is SNHLY and CDR2 is FYNNEI in the germline V gene. The V gene lost 3 bases and the J gene lost 0 bases, with 8 bases spanning the gap. The CDR3 DNA reads TGTGCCAGCAGTGACAGGACCCCTAACTATGGCTACACCTTC. Translated: CASSDRTPNYGYTF.

The CDR3 loop is CATSQADRDNQPQHF. The CDR3 coding sequence is TGTGCCACCAGCCAGGCCGACAGGGATAATCAGCCCCAGCATTTT. This chain uses TRBV15 with TRBJ1-5; 7 bases are a match to TRBD1. Trimming at V came to 5 bases and at J to 4 bases, leaving 8 bases not matched to a gene. There are 15 residues in the CDR3. Germline CDR1 LNHNV, CDR2 YYDKDF (reference sequence).

This clone occurred a few times. This chain joins TRBV28 and TRBJ1-4; the D is unclear. The germline V and J ends were trimmed by 3 bases and 7 bases, with 12 bases remaining between them. CDR1 and CDR2 (germline): MDHEN, SYDVKM. CDR3 length: 14 residues. The CDR3 DNA sequence: TGTGCCAGCAGTTTGGAGTTGGATGGTGAAAAACTGTTTTTT. Translating gives CASSLELDGEKLFF.

The chain links TRBV27 to TRBJ2-5, with 8 bases identical to TRBD1. Germline CDR1 MNHEY, CDR2 SMNVEV (reference sequence). V lost 5 bases and J lost 4; bases outside the gene matches: 9. CDR3 length: 15 amino acids. CDR3 coding DNA: TGTGCCAGCAGTGAAATCCGGACAGGGTCAGAGACCCAGTACTTC. Protein product: CASSEIRTGSETQYF.

This chain joins TRBV5-5 and TRBJ2-2; 8 nucleotides agree with TRBD1. V shed 2 bases, J shed 6 bases, and the junction held 9 bases outside the gene matches. The length of the CDR3 is 16 residues. Germline CDR1 is SGHKS and CDR2 is YYEKEE (reference sequence). The CDR3 DNA follows: TGTGCCAGCAGCTTTGGTTACAGGGGGGAAGCCGGGGAGCTGTTTTTT. Amino acids: CASSFGYRGEAGELFF.

This sequence joins TRBV5-4 and TRBJ2-1, with D unresolved. V was shortened by 1 base and J by 0 bases, with 14 bases between the two germline ends. The CDR3 is 17 amino acids. Germline CDR1 is SGHNT and CDR2 is YYREEE (reference sequence). The CDR3 is CASSLLAVLSSYNEQFF. The CDR3 DNA reads TGTGCCAGCAGCTTGTTGGCGGTACTAAGCTCCTACAATGAGCAGTTCTTC.

This chain joins TRBV7-8 and TRBJ2-7; 8 bases align to TRBD2. This CDR3 has 18 amino acids. Trimming took 1 base from V and 1 from J; bases not matched to a gene: 12. In germline, CDR1 is SGHVS, CDR2 FQNEAQ. The CDR3 coding sequence is TGTGCCAGCAGCTTAGAGAGGGGGACCGGGGGGGTATCCTACGAGCAGTACTTC. It translates to CASSLERGTGGVSYEQYF.

This clone was picked up one time. The chain is built from TRBV9 and TRBJ2-4; D gene uncertain. The CDR3 totals 15 residues. V was shortened by 0 bases and J by 0 bases, with 7 bases between the two germline ends. Per the germline V gene, CDR1 is SGDLS and CDR2 is YYNGEE. CDR3 loop: CASSVGPLAKNIQYF. The CDR3 bases are TGTGCCAGCAGCGTAGGGCCTTTAGCCAAAAACATTCAGTACTTC.

The chain employs TRBV14 and TRBJ2-7; D call uncertain. This CDR3 contains 15 residues. Germline-derived CDR1 and CDR2 are SGHDN and FVKESK. V was shortened by 4 bases and J by 1 base, with 14 bases between the two germline ends. The CDR3 region has the DNA TGTGCCAGCAGCCCATGGGGTGGAAGGTCCTACGAGCAGTACTTC. Its protein is CASSPWGGRSYEQYF. The entire variable domain, with the rest obtained from reference TRBV14 and TRBJ2-7, is as follows: EAGVTQFPSHSVIEKGQTVTLRCDPISGHDNLYWYRRVMGKEIKFLLHFVKESKQDESGMPNNRFLAERTGGTYSTLKVQPAELEDSGVYFCASSPWGGRSYEQYFGPGTRLTVT.

This chain links TRBV9 with TRBJ2-2; 7 positions agree with TRBD1. Germline-derived CDR1 and CDR2 are SGDLS and YYNGEE. Trimming at V came to 5 bases and at J to 0 bases, leaving 16 bases not matched to a gene. The length of the CDR3 is 19 residues. The DNA of the CDR3 is TGTGCCAGCAGATCGACAGGGACGGTTTTGGGGGCGAACACCGGGGAGCTGTTTTTT. It yields the protein CASRSTGTVLGANTGELFF.

This clone was counted a single time. V is TRBV15 and J is TRBJ2-7; D gene unclear. This CDR3 spans 13 amino acids. Germline CDR1 LNHNV, CDR2 YYDKDF (reference sequence). The V and J ends lost 0 bases and 0 bases respectively, with 3 bases between them. The CDR3 region is CATSRDHSYEQYF. The CDR3 coding sequence is TGTGCCACCAGCAGAGACCACTCCTACGAGCAGTACTTC.

The rearrangement links TRBV2 to TRBJ2-3; 7 positions agree with TRBD2. The CDR3 has 16 residues. V dropped 3 bases and J dropped 1; count of bases not matched to a gene: 7. Germline CDR1 is SNHLY and CDR2 is FYNNEI. The CDR3 region has the DNA TGTGCCAGCAGTGACCTAGCGGCGAGGGGCACAGATACGCAGTATTTT. Its translation is CASSDLAARGTDTQYF.

This chain links TRBV27 with TRBJ2-1, with 10 bases identical to TRBD2. V lost 6 bases, J lost 5 bases, and 7 bases stayed unmatched. The CDR3 is made up of 15 amino acids. Looked up from germline, CDR1 is MNHEY and CDR2 is SMNVEV (reference sequence). The DNA of the CDR3 is TGTGCCAGCAGCTTAGCGGGGGGCCGGAACAATGAGCAGTTCTTC. Translated, it gives CASSLAGGRNNEQFF.

The rearrangement uses TRBV11-2 and TRBJ2-1, with 13 bases that match TRBD2. This CDR3 has 16 residues. The ends lost 0 bases at V and 7 bases at J; junction bases unmatched: 3. The germline gives CDR1 SGHAT, CDR2 FQNNGV. CDR3 sequence (DNA): TGTGCCAGCAGCTTAGAACTAGCGGGGGGGTGGAATGAGCAGTTCTTC. It encodes CASSLELAGGWNEQFF.

This rearrangement joins TRBV29-1 to TRBJ1-2; maybe TRBD1 (6 bases). Trimming pared 6 bases from V and 4 bases from J, leaving 18 bases between. Germline values: CDR1 SQVTM, CDR2 ANQGSEA. This CDR3 has 14 residues. Written as DNA, the CDR3 is TGCAGCGTACCCGACAGGACCCTTCTCTATGGCTACACCTTC. Translation: CSVPDRTLLYGYTF.

The chain employs TRBV15 and TRBJ2-2, with D maybe TRBD1 (6 bases). The length of the CDR3 is 18 residues. V gave up 5 bases and J gave up 4 bases, with 23 bases separating them. Looked up from germline, CDR1 is LNHNV and CDR2 is YYDKDF (reference sequence). The CDR3 spells CATSPLLAGVISTGELFF. The CDR3 bases are TGTGCCACCAGCCCCCTCTTGGCAGGGGTAATATCCACCGGGGAGCTGTTTTTT.

V gene TRBV10-3 combines with J gene TRBJ1-5; the match to TRBD1 covers 10 bases. CDR1 and CDR2 from the germline V gene are ENHRY and SYGVKD. The CDR3 spans 20 residues. V lost 3 bases, J lost 0 bases, and 14 bases stayed unmatched. CDR3 amino acids: CAISDPMDRGTGNSNQPQHF. The CDR3 DNA follows: TGTGCCATCAGTGATCCTATGGACAGGGGGACCGGCAATAGCAATCAGCCCCAGCATTTT.

The chain has TRBV4-1 and TRBJ1-1; 9 bases match TRBD1. With V trimmed by 5 bases and J by 0 bases, 4 bases remained unmatched. Germline V gene sequence: CDR1 MGHRA, CDR2 YSYEKL. CDR3 length: 15 amino acids. CDR3 loop: CASSDRGGVNTEAFF. As DNA, the CDR3 is TGCGCCAGCAGCGACAGGGGGGGTGTGAACACTGAAGCTTTCTTT.

For this clone: Compared with germline, one end of the junction differs, possibly owing to a read error. This chain links TRBV19 with TRBJ2-1, with D unresolved. Looked up from germline, CDR1 is LNHDA and CDR2 is SQIVND (reference sequence). This CDR3 is built from 12 residues. In DNA form, the CDR3 reads TGTGCCAGTAGTATTCCCTATAATGAGCAGTTCTTC. This encodes CASSIPYNEQFF.

As concerns this clone: Additional DNA sequences in this sample encode the identical CDR3. This chain connects TRBV27 to TRBJ2-1; no clear D. V was clipped by 2 bases and J by 0 bases, with 5 bases between them. From germline, CDR1 is MNHEY and CDR2 SMNVEV (reference sequence). This CDR3 is 14 amino acids long. CDR3 amino acids: CASSLGSSYNEQFF. CDR3 DNA sequence: TGTGCCAGCAGTTTAGGTAGCTCCTACAATGAGCAGTTCTTC.

The chain carries TRBV19 and TRBJ2-1; 11 bases are a match to TRBD2. Looked up from germline, CDR1 is LNHDA and CDR2 is SQIVND (reference sequence). Losses at the gene ends were 3 bases for V and 9 bases for J; bases not matched to a gene: 4. This CDR3 comprises 14 residues. The CDR3, as DNA: TGTGCCAGTAGTATCTCTAGCGGGGGGCCTGAGCAGTTCTTC. Residues: CASSISSGGPEQFF.

This rearrangement joins TRBV6-5 to TRBJ2-1, with D tentatively TRBD1 or TRBD2 (6 bases each). Per the germline V gene, CDR1 is MNHEY and CDR2 is SVGAGI. Deletions cut 2 bases from V and 4 bases from J, with 12 bases between. This CDR3 spans 15 amino acids. CDR3 sequence: CASSYGGGPYNEQFF. The CDR3 bases are TGTGCCAGCAGTTACGGAGGGGGGCCTTACAATGAGCAGTTCTTC.

The chain is built from TRBV6-5 and TRBJ2-7, with D possibly TRBD1 on 7 matching bases. Trimming took 6 bases from V and 3 from J, leaving 12 bases between them. CDR3 length equals 13 residues. Per germline, CDR1 MNHEY and CDR2 SVGAGI. The chain's CDR3 is CASRDRDFYEQYF. CDR3 DNA sequence: TGTGCCAGCAGAGACAGGGACTTCTACGAGCAGTACTTC.

The chain joins TRBV18 to TRBJ1-3, with D perhaps TRBD1 (6 bases). This CDR3 spans 13 amino acids. V was cut by 6 bases and J by 2 bases, with 8 bases left in between. Germline V lookup: CDR1 KGHSH, CDR2 LQKENI. CDR3 region: CASSGDTGNTIYF. The CDR3 DNA follows: TGTGCCAGCTCCGGGGACACTGGAAACACCATATATTTT. Full variable domain (remainder filled in from reference TRBV18 and TRBJ1-3): NAGVMQNPRHLVRRRGQEARLRCSPMKGHSHVYWYRQLPEEGLKFMVYLQKENIIDESGMPKERFSAEFPKEGPSILRIQQVVRGDSAAYFCASSGDTGNTIYFGEGSWLTVV.

The chain has TRBV6-1 and TRBJ2-2; maybe TRBD2 (6 bases). Trimming shortened V by 4 bases and J by 0 bases, and 15 bases separated the two germline ends. Germline CDR1 is MNHNS and CDR2 is SASEGT. The CDR3 has 17 residues. CDR3 protein: CASSGGLPTANTGELFF. As DNA, the CDR3 is TGTGCCAGCAGTGGGGGACTGCCGACGGCGAACACCGGGGAGCTGTTTTTT.

CDR3 region: CASSPLQNTEAFF. CDR3 coding DNA: TGCGCCAGCAGCCCCCTACAGAACACTGAAGCTTTCTTT. V and J are TRBV4-1 and TRBJ1-1, with D uncertain. V dropped 4 bases and J dropped 1 base, with 7 bases sitting between them. The length of the CDR3 is 13 residues. Per the germline V gene, CDR1 is MGHRA and CDR2 is YSYEKL.

The V gene is TRBV5-1, the J gene TRBJ2-7; tentatively, D is TRBD1 (6 bases). This CDR3 is 13 amino acids long. Deletions cut 4 bases from V and 6 bases from J, with 14 bases between. CDR1 is SGHRS, CDR2 YFSETQ, per germline. CDR3 DNA: TGCGCCAGCAGCCTAACAGGGCTTGGCGAGCAGTACTTC. This codes for CASSLTGLGEQYF.

The CDR3: CASSLEGGGLAGSYEQYF. As DNA, the CDR3 is TGCGCCAGCAGCTTGGAAGGGGGAGGACTAGCGGGTTCCTACGAGCAGTACTTC. J is TRBJ2-7 and V is TRBV5-1; TRBD2 agrees at 11 bases. Germline CDR1 is SGHRS and CDR2 is YFSETQ. The CDR3 length is 18 residues. V was pared by 0 bases and J by 1 base, with 9 bases of the junction left unmatched.

V gene TRBV6-1 combines with J gene TRBJ1-4, with a tentative D call TRBD1 (6 bases). Germline assignment: CDR1 MNHNS and CDR2 SASEGT. V lost 4 bases and J 3 bases, leaving 12 bases between the germline ends. This CDR3 spans 15 amino acids. Here the CDR3 DNA reads TGTGCCAGCAGTGTATCTACAGGGTCTAATGAAAAACTGTTTTTT. This sequence encodes CASSVSTGSNEKLFF.

This clone was detected once. The chain links TRBV5-1 to TRBJ2-7; the D is unclear. The CDR3 has 16 residues. Germline loops: CDR1 SGHRS, CDR2 YFSETQ. Trimming left V 0 bases short and J 5 bases short, with 18 bases between. The CDR3 is CASSLAGTPVNDEQYF. The DNA for the CDR3 is TGCGCCAGCAGCTTGGCGGGCACGCCAGTGAACGACGAGCAGTACTTC. Looking up the rest from reference TRBV5-1 and TRBJ2-7 gives the full variable domain: KAGVTQTPRYLIKTRGQQVTLSCSPISGHRSVSWYQQTPGQGLQFLFEYFSETQRNKGNFPGRFSGRQFSNSRSEMNVSTLELGDSALYLCASSLAGTPVNDEQYFGPGTRLTVT.

CDR3 nucleotide sequence: TGTGCCAGCAGTTTATTTCAGGGGGCCTACAATGAGCAGTTCTTC. It specifies CASSLFQGAYNEQFF. J is TRBJ2-1 and V is TRBV27; 7 bases agree with TRBD1. The CDR3 spans 15 residues. Germline V gene lookup returns CDR1 MNHEY and CDR2 SMNVEV (reference sequence). With V trimmed by 1 base and J by 2 bases, 2 bases remained unmatched.

The chain joins TRBV7-2 to TRBJ2-1; 7 bases align to TRBD1. Trimming at V came to 5 bases and at J to 0 bases, leaving 10 bases not matched to a gene. CDR3 length equals 17 residues. Germline CDR1 reads SGHTA; CDR2 reads FQGNSA. The CDR3 nucleotides read TGTGCCAGCAGCCCGAAGGGGGCCAGGAGCTCCTACAATGAGCAGTTCTTC. It codes for CASSPKGARSSYNEQFF.